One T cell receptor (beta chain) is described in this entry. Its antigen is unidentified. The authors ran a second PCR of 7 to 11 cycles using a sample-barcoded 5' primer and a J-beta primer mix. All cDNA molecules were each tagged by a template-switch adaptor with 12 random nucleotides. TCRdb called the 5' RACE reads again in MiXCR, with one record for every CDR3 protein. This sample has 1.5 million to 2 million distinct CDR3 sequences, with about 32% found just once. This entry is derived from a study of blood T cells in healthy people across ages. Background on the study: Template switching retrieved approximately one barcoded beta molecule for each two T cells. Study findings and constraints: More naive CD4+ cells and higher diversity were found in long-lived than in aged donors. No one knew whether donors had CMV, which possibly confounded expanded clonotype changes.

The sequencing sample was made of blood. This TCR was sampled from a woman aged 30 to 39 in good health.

The CDR3 sequence: CASRGLAGAPSSYNEQFF. In nucleotides, the CDR3 is TGTGCCAGCAGAGGACTAGCGGGGGCCCCTAGCTCCTACAATGAGCAGTTCTTC. The chain carries TRBV7-9 and TRBJ2-1; TRBD2 aligns across 13 bases. V shed 6 bases, J shed 0 bases, and the junction held 8 bases outside the gene matches. CDR3 length: 18 residues. Germline-derived CDR1 and CDR2 are SEHNR and FQNEAQ (reference sequence). The full variable domain, with the rest looked up from reference TRBV7-9 and TRBJ2-1, is DTGVSQNPRHKITKRGQNVTFRCDPISEHNRLYWYRQTLGQGPEFLTYFQNEAQLEKSRLLSDRFSAERPKGSFSTLEIQRTEQGDSAMYLCASRGLAGAPSSYNEQFFGPGTRLTVL.